The source of this T cell receptor (beta chain) is a study of T-cell reconstitution after alpha-beta-depleted transplantation in children. Study results and limitations: Several patients had high TCRbeta diversity at day 60; it came from surviving recipient T cells and thymic progenitors. Several hundred graft clones that had expanded were reportedly the source of alpha-beta T cells about two months after transplant. The main origin of T-cell counts and diversity one year after transplant was newly produced T cells.

Unique molecular identifiers were incorporated into the prepared TCRbeta library. TCRdb passed the PCR reads through MiXCR, listing each CDR3 protein once. The sample includes about 1,000,000 distinct CDR3 sequences, about 31% of them seen just once. Remarks on this clonotype: Its matching antigen is unknown.

The origin of this receptor is a boy younger than two who had a stem cell transplant for SCID, so the T cells may come from the graft donor. Sequences were derived from PBMCs, mostly from graft donor cells, sampled 360 days after TCRalphabeta/CD19-depleted stem cell transplant.

CDR3 residues: CASSVGGWNTGELFF. The CDR3 DNA reads as TGTGCCAGCAGCGTAGGGGGATGGAACACCGGGGAGCTGTTTTTT. J is TRBJ2-2 and V is TRBV9; D remains ambiguous. Germline V CDR1 and CDR2: SGDLS, YYNGEE. Trimming cost V 0 bases and J 1 base, with 7 bases left between them. There are 15 residues in the CDR3.